This T cell receptor beta chain came from a study of T-cell memory formation after mild COVID-19. TCRdb reprocessed the 5' RACE reads via MiXCR and lists one record per CDR3 protein. Of roughly 50,000 distinct CDR3 sequences listed, more than 9% are singletons. Germline assignment: CDR1 LNHDA and CDR2 SQIVND (reference sequence). V lost 6 bases, J lost 7 bases, and 18 bases lay in between. This CDR3 is 14 amino acids long. The J gene is TRBJ1-1, the V gene TRBV19; D is perhaps TRBD1 (5 bases). This clonotype was sampled from a man aged 18 to 29 who had mild COVID-19 (a few samples of this study predate the infection). Cell type and time point are not known. Sequencing was carried out using PBMCs or a T cell subset sorted from them (not recorded which). Written as DNA, the CDR3 is TGTGCCAGTAGGACCGGGACGGGAAGTAATGAAGCTTTCTTT. This gives the protein CASRTGTGSNEAFF.